This T cell receptor (beta chain) derives from a study of T cells in women clearing cervical HPV infection. About the study: Cases: HPV16-related CIN3 or worse on histology, a couple of invasive cancers. Only a few women had HLA typing results available. Case blood was drawn a median roughly 150 days after lesion detection.

The table came from immunoSEQ multiplex PCR; TCRdb's copy has only in-frame clones and leaves some out. This table holds 40,000 to 60,000 clones. Germline values: CDR1 SGHTA, CDR2 FQGNSA. The CDR3 consists of 15 residues. On this clone: Its specificity is not known. From the germline J gene comes the end of the CDR3, since the read stops 3 residues before it.

Study-wide findings and caveats: Cases carried less TRBV6-7 than controls: approximately 0.1% versus 0.16%.

The TCR was taken from a woman aged 18 to 75 with a cervical HPV16 infection that either progressed to CIN3+ or cleared (not recorded which). The sequencing input was blood buffy coat. The chain carries TRBV7-2 and TRBJ2-3; D not resolved. CDR3 loop: CASSSDGYSNQPQYF. CDR3 DNA (partial): TGTGCCAGCAGCTCCGATGGGTATAGCAATCAGCCG.